These 20 T cell receptor beta chains came from one sample sequenced in a study of glioma-infiltrating T cells after dendritic cell vaccination. Measured with immunoSEQ multiplex PCR; TCRdb has only the in-frame clones, and not every one. The table has over 3,000 clones, 85% to 95% seen once. Specimen: blood, collected before dendritic cell vaccination. The receptors derive from a human donor with glioblastoma.

V is TRBV4-2 and J is TRBJ2-2, with D possibly matching TRBD2 (5 bases). V was clipped by 0 bases and J by 5 bases, with 10 bases between them. CDR1 and CDR2 from the germline V gene are LGHNA and YNFKEQ. This CDR3 is built from 15 residues. The DNA of the CDR3 is TGTGCCAGCAGCCAAGATCCGGGATGGACCGGGGAGCTGTTTTTT. It encodes CASSQDPGWTGELFF.

The chain is built from TRBV6-5 and TRBJ2-2; D gene uncertain. In germline, CDR1 is MNHEY, CDR2 SVGAGI. V was pared by 2 bases and J by 1 base, with 5 bases between. This CDR3 comprises 14 residues. The CDR3 spells CASSYEVNTGELFF. DNA of the CDR3: TGTGCCAGCAGTTACGAGGTGAACACCGGGGAGCTGTTTTTT.

The V gene is TRBV7-2, the J gene TRBJ1-1; 8 bases agree with TRBD1. After removal of 5 bases from V and 2 bases from J, the junction contained 7 bases not matched to a gene. The CDR3 covers 15 residues. CDR1 SGHTA and CDR2 FQGNSA come from the germline V gene. This chain's CDR3 is CASSLRQGTNTEAFF. Written as DNA, the CDR3 is TGTGCCAGCAGCCTACGACAGGGGACCAACACTGAAGCTTTCTTT.

This chain joins TRBV5-1 and TRBJ1-1; tentative D call: TRBD1 (6 bases). Trimming removed 4 bases at V and 1 base at J, with 17 bases between. Per germline, CDR1 SGHRS and CDR2 YFSETQ. This CDR3 has 16 amino acids. The CDR3 protein is CASSQKDGQKNTEAFF. CDR3 nucleotide sequence: TGCGCCAGCAGCCAAAAAGATGGACAGAAGAACACTGAAGCTTTCTTT.

This chain joins TRBV10-3 and TRBJ2-2; 7 bases are shared with TRBD2. V gave up 2 bases and J gave up 4 bases; unmatched junction bases: 10. This CDR3 spans 17 amino acids. Germline V gives CDR1 ENHRY, CDR2 SYGVKD. The CDR3 sequence is CAISEMGGLPSTGELFF. The CDR3 DNA sequence: TGTGCCATCAGTGAGATGGGGGGACTACCGAGCACCGGGGAGCTGTTTTTT.

The gene calls are TRBV7-5 and TRBJ1-3; TRBD1, the table's D call, was not compared with the DNA. TRBV7-5 represents a pseudogene. The length of the CDR3 is 18 residues. The DNA of the CDR3 is TGTGCCAGAAGCTTAATCGTCGACAGAATCCCCTCTGGAAACACCATATATTTT. As protein: CARSLIVDRIPSGNTIYF.

The CDR3 DNA follows: TGTGCCTGGAGTGGGACAGGGGGGTATGGCTACACCTTC. Amino acids: CAWSGTGGYGYTF. V and J are TRBV30 and TRBJ1-2, with 10 bases matching TRBD1. Looked up from germline, CDR1 is GTSNPN and CDR2 is SVGIG (reference sequence). The CDR3 length is 13 residues. The J segment lost 5 bases and the V segment lost 1 base, leaving 1 base of the junction unmatched.

This chain connects TRBV20-1 to TRBJ2-7; D is undetermined. V was pared by 1 base and J by 3 bases, with 4 bases between. In germline, CDR1 is DFQATT, CDR2 SNEGSKA (reference sequence). The CDR3 covers 11 residues. In nucleotides, the CDR3 is TGCAGTGCTAGAGGAGACTACGAGCAGTACTTC. It is translated as CSARGDYEQYF.

The V and J genes are TRBV2 and TRBJ2-7, with unresolved D. Germline CDR1 and CDR2: SNHLY and FYNNEI. The V and J ends lost 11 bases and 1 base respectively, with 12 bases between them. This CDR3 has 12 residues. CDR3 DNA sequence: TGTGCCGGCAAAGGAGAGTCCTACGAGCAGTACTTC. It specifies CAGKGESYEQYF.

The genes are TRBV28 and TRBJ2-7, with a possible D match to TRBD1 (6 bases). Germline lookup yields CDR1 MDHEN and CDR2 SYDVKM. The V and J ends lost 5 bases and 4 bases respectively, with 15 bases between them. This CDR3 is built from 14 residues. The CDR3 DNA is TGTGCCAGCAGTGGAAACAGGGTAAGGTACGAGCAGTACTTC. It encodes CASSGNRVRYEQYF.

J is TRBJ2-1 and V is TRBV4-3; 11 bases match TRBD2. V shed 0 bases and J 4 bases; nucleotides not matched to a gene: 2. This CDR3 has 16 amino acids. CDR1 and CDR2 (germline): LGHNA, YSLEER. The CDR3 DNA is TGCGCCAGCAGCCAAGATGGGACTAGCGGTTACAATGAGCAGTTCTTC. This translates into CASSQDGTSGYNEQFF.

This chain links TRBV5-1 with TRBJ2-2; TRBD2 matches 8 bases. This CDR3 is built from 19 residues. Germline assignment: CDR1 SGHRS and CDR2 YFSETQ. With 0 bases clipped from V and 0 bases from J, the junction kept 10 bases outside the gene matches. CDR3 sequence: CASSLEGAGVFANTGELFF. The CDR3 nucleotides read TGCGCCAGCAGCTTGGAGGGAGCGGGAGTCTTCGCGAACACCGGGGAGCTGTTTTTT.

This chain joins TRBV27 and TRBJ2-7; 11 bases fit TRBD2. CDR3 length: 17 residues. The germline V gene has CDR1 MNHEY and CDR2 SMNVEV (reference sequence). J gave up 2 bases and V 3 bases, and 9 bases lay outside the gene matches. CDR3 sequence (DNA): TGTGCCAGCAGTTTTAATCCTGGGACTAGCGGACCCTACGAGCAGTACTTC. Its translation is CASSFNPGTSGPYEQYF.

This chain joins TRBV28 and TRBJ1-4, with D unclear. CDR3 length: 13 amino acids. Trimming shortened V by 5 bases and J by 8 bases, and 12 bases separated the two germline ends. Germline values: CDR1 MDHEN, CDR2 SYDVKM. CDR3 amino acids: CASSTQSGEKLFF. DNA of the CDR3: TGTGCCAGCAGTACACAGTCGGGAGAAAAACTGTTTTTT.

The chain joins TRBV5-6 to TRBJ2-1; TRBD2 is a possible D gene (6 bases). The V end lost 2 bases, the J end lost 4 bases, and 10 bases lay between the germline ends. The germline V gene encodes CDR1 SGHDT and CDR2 YYEEEE. CDR3 size: 14 residues. The CDR3: CASSLYAGYNEQFF. The DNA for the CDR3 is TGTGCCAGCAGCTTATATGCGGGATACAATGAGCAGTTCTTC.

The gene calls are TRBV19 and TRBJ2-1, with TRBD1 identical over 7 bases. V trimming: 9 bases; J trimming: 4 bases; junction bases outside the gene matches: 9. CDR1 and CDR2 from the germline V gene are LNHDA and SQIVND (reference sequence). This CDR3 spans 14 amino acids. CDR3 sequence reads: CASRQGSGYNEQFF. The CDR3 DNA reads as TGTGCCAGCAGACAGGGATCGGGTTACAATGAGCAGTTCTTC.

The V call is TRBV27, the J call TRBJ2-1; TRBD2 agrees at 10 bases. Trimming took 3 bases from V and 6 from J; bases not matched to a gene: 14. The CDR3 has 18 residues. CDR1 is MNHEY, CDR2 SMNVEV, per germline (reference sequence). CDR3 sequence: CASSFSPSGSLYSNEQFF. Here the CDR3 DNA reads TGTGCCAGCAGTTTTTCCCCTAGCGGGAGTTTATACTCCAATGAGCAGTTCTTC.

The chain uses TRBV4-1 and TRBJ2-7; 7 bases fit TRBD2. This CDR3 is built from 17 residues. The germline CDR1 and CDR2 sequences are MGHRA and YSYEKL. Trimming took 2 bases from V and 2 from J; bases not matched to a gene: 12. The CDR3 nucleotides read TGCGCCAGCAGCCAATTCGCGGTCGGGCTAGCGGCCTACGAGCAGTACTTC. Its protein product is CASSQFAVGLAAYEQYF.

This chain joins TRBV5-1 and TRBJ2-5; no clear D. This CDR3 has 11 residues. Germline lookup yields CDR1 SGHRS and CDR2 YFSETQ. The ends were cut back, 5 bases at V and 5 bases at J, with 7 bases in the middle. The DNA for the CDR3 is TGCGCCAGCAGAGAAGCCGAGACCCAGTACTTC. Its translation is CASREAETQYF.

V is TRBV11-2 and J is TRBJ2-3; possibly TRBD2 for D (5 bases). The CDR3 has 15 amino acids. Trimming took off 1 base at V and 1 base at J, with 9 bases between the two ends. In germline, CDR1 is SGHAT, CDR2 FQNNGV. In nucleotides, the CDR3 is TGTGCCAGCAGCTTAGGAGGAGGCCGCACAGATACGCAGTATTTT. Translation gives CASSLGGGRTDTQYF.